The clone carrying this T cell receptor (beta chain) has a count of ten or more. Its antigen is unknown. TCRdb reanalysed the RACE reads using MiXCR and keeps one entry per CDR3 protein. The sample has fewer than 500,000 distinct CDR3 sequences, about 4.8% seen once. The data derive from a study of human T cells and chemical hapten exposure. V was pared by 0 bases and J by 6 bases, with 6 bases between. The V gene's germline CDR1 is DFQATT and CDR2 SNEGSKA (reference sequence). CDR3 length: 13 amino acids. As for time point: patch test 1, 2 weeks after DPC sensitization. Treatment noted: therapeutic diphenylcyclopropenone sensitization with weekly scalp DPC. Patients had alopecia, were aged 18 to 70, and were not pregnant. Study-level findings and limits: There was no change with DPC sensitization in TCRs above 1 in 1000 frequency.

The chain uses TRBV20-1 and TRBJ1-6; possibly TRBD1 for D (5 bases). The TCR comes from a woman between 45 and 60 years old with alopecia areata. Some clones in this sample may be carry-over from other donors' samples. The sample consisted of whole blood, taken in connection with sensitization to the hapten diphenylcyclopropenone (DPC). The CDR3 sequence: CSARDDSNSPLHF. CDR3 in DNA: TGCAGTGCTAGAGATGACAGTAATTCACCCCTCCACTTT.